Shown below are 32 T cell receptor beta chains from a single sample sequenced in a study of cytomegalovirus exposure and HLA in healthy donors. The PCR made use of 60 Vbeta and 13 Jbeta primers. Assay: immunoSEQ multiplex PCR; the TCRdb copy retains only in-frame clones and omits some. The sample includes about 230,000 clones, 77% seen only once; the top ten take less than 3.5%. Sequenced input: PBMCs. The receptors originated from a woman in her sixties in good health and CMV-seropositive.

The CDR3 coding sequence is TGCGCCAGCAGCTTGGTTCCGTCCGGGGAGCTGTTTTTT. It encodes CASSLVPSGELFF. This chain links TRBV5-1 with TRBJ2-2, with D unclear. This CDR3 spans 13 amino acids. V lost 0 bases to trimming and J lost 6 bases, with 6 bases between them. Germline V lookup: CDR1 SGHRS, CDR2 YFSETQ.

This clone was detected only once. The J gene is TRBJ1-2, the V gene TRBV29-1; D not certain. The CDR3 has 12 amino acids. Trimming shortened V by 2 bases and J by 10 bases, and 14 bases separated the two germline ends. Germline CDR1 is SQVTM and CDR2 is ANQGSEA. The CDR3 nucleotides read TGCAGCGTTGAATGGCCGGAACGGGTCTACACCTTC. Its protein is CSVEWPERVYTF. Combining the CDR3 with reference TRBV29-1 and TRBJ1-2 gives the whole variable domain SAVISQKPSRDICQRGTSLTIQCQVDSQVTMMFWYRQQPGQSLTLIATANQGSEATYESGFVIDKFPISRPNLTFSTLTVSNMSPEDSSIYLCSVEWPERVYTFGSGTRLTVV.

This chain joins TRBV7-2 and TRBJ2-3, with 12 bases aligning to TRBD2. V was clipped by 5 bases and J by 2 bases; unmatched bases: 5. Germline CDR1 and CDR2: SGHTA and FQGNSA. The CDR3 contains 16 residues. The CDR3 loop reads CASSPPSGGVTDTQYF. The CDR3 coding sequence is TGTGCCAGCAGCCCCCCTAGCGGGGGGGTCACAGATACGCAGTATTTT.

This clone was seen once. The rearrangement joins TRBV11-2 to TRBJ2-3; TRBD2 might be the D (5 bases). The V gene's germline CDR1 is SGHAT and CDR2 FQNNGV. The CDR3 consists of 13 residues. Trimming took 5 bases from V and 4 from J, leaving 10 bases between them. The DNA of the CDR3 is TGTGCCAGCAGCACCGGACTGTCAGATACGCAGTATTTT. Protein product: CASSTGLSDTQYF. The full variable domain, its missing parts supplied by reference TRBV11-2 and TRBJ2-3, is EAGVAQSPRYKIIEKRQSVAFWCNPISGHATLYWYQQILGQGPKLLIQFQNNGVVDDSQLPKDRFSAERLKGVDSTLKIQPAKLEDSAVYLCASSTGLSDTQYFGPGTRLTVL.

The CDR3 bases are TGTGCCAGCGGACGGGACAGGGATTCCTACGAGCAGTACTTC. As protein: CASGRDRDSYEQYF. The J gene is TRBJ2-7, the V gene TRBV6-1; the match to TRBD1 covers 9 bases. V dropped 8 bases and J dropped 1; count of bases not matched to a gene: 6. Germline loops: CDR1 MNHNS, CDR2 SASEGT. The CDR3 totals 14 residues.

V usage is TRBV7-2 and J usage is TRBJ2-3; D perhaps matches TRBD2 (6 bases). Per germline, CDR1 SGHTA and CDR2 FQGNSA. The CDR3 loop spans 12 amino acids. V shed 9 bases and J shed 5 bases, with 12 bases lying between them. The CDR3 bases are TGTGCCAGTGGGACTTCAAGAGATACGCAGTATTTT. Translating gives CASGTSRDTQYF. Based on the CDR3 plus reference TRBV7-2 and TRBJ2-3, the full variable domain is GAGVSQSPSNKVTEKGKDVELRCDPISGHTALYWYRQSLGQGLEFLIYFQGNSAPDKSGLPSDRFSAERTGGSVSTLTIQRTQQEDSAVYLCASGTSRDTQYFGPGTRLTVL.

The chain combines TRBV9 with TRBJ2-1; D possibly corresponds to TRBD2 (6 bases). CDR3 size: 16 residues. V was clipped by 2 bases and J by 8 bases, with 20 bases between them. CDR1 SGDLS and CDR2 YYNGEE come from the germline V gene. CDR3 protein: CASSVSTRLGSHEQFF. CDR3 coding DNA: TGTGCCAGCAGCGTTTCCACCCGACTAGGAAGCCATGAGCAGTTCTTC. Based on the CDR3 plus reference TRBV9 and TRBJ2-1, the full variable domain is DSGVTQTPKHLITATGQRVTLRCSPRSGDLSVYWYQQSLDQGLQFLIQYYNGEERAKGNILERFSAQQFPDLHSELNLSSLELGDSALYFCASSVSTRLGSHEQFFGPGTRLTVL.

The rearrangement links TRBV27 to TRBJ1-3; TRBD1 aligns across 7 bases. The germline gives CDR1 MNHEY, CDR2 SMNVEV (reference sequence). The ends lost 2 bases at V and 0 bases at J; junction bases unmatched: 7. This CDR3 has 17 amino acids. The CDR3 DNA is TGTGCCAGCAGTTTAACCGCGACAGGGATCTCTGGAAACACCATATATTTT. Translated: CASSLTATGISGNTIYF.

The V gene is TRBV19, the J gene TRBJ2-2; 7 nucleotides match TRBD1. V lost 1 base and J lost 6; bases outside the gene matches: 5. The CDR3 runs to 15 residues. Germline CDR1 is LNHDA and CDR2 is SQIVND (reference sequence). The CDR3 nucleotides read TGTGCCAGTAGTATAGGACAGGGTAATCCCGGGGAGCTGTTTTTT. This gives the protein CASSIGQGNPGELFF. Filled out from reference TRBV19 and TRBJ2-2, the complete variable domain reads DGGITQSPKYLFRKEGQNVTLSCEQNLNHDAMYWYRQDPGQGLRLIYYSQIVNDFQKGDIAEGYSVSREKKESFPLTVTSAQKNPTAFYLCASSIGQGNPGELFFGEGSRLTVL.

This chain joins TRBV7-9 and TRBJ1-3; D remains ambiguous. V was shortened by 6 bases and J by 0 bases, with 9 bases between the two germline ends. Germline V gene lookup returns CDR1 SEHNR and CDR2 FQNEAQ (reference sequence). The length of the CDR3 is 14 residues. Here the CDR3 reads CASSNTISGNTIYF. The CDR3 coding sequence is TGTGCCAGCAGTAACACGATCTCTGGAAACACCATATATTTT. Based on the CDR3 plus reference TRBV7-9 and TRBJ1-3, the full variable domain is DTGVSQNPRHKITKRGQNVTFRCDPISEHNRLYWYRQTLGQGPEFLTYFQNEAQLEKSRLLSDRFSAERPKGSFSTLEIQRTEQGDSAMYLCASSNTISGNTIYFGEGSWLTVV.

The V call is TRBV6-5, the J call TRBJ2-3; the match to TRBD1 covers 9 bases. J gave up 2 bases and V 2 bases, and 5 bases lay outside the gene matches. Germline-derived CDR1 and CDR2 are MNHEY and SVGAGI. This CDR3 spans 16 amino acids. The CDR3 DNA is TGTGCCAGCAGTTACGACAGGGGGTGGATCACAGATACGCAGTATTTT. It specifies CASSYDRGWITDTQYF.

V gene TRBV5-1 combines with J gene TRBJ2-3; tentative D call: TRBD2 (5 bases). V was shortened by 2 bases and J by 1 base, with 11 bases between the two germline ends. This CDR3 contains 15 residues. Per germline, CDR1 SGHRS and CDR2 YFSETQ. The CDR3 spells CASSFPGSRTDTQYF. In DNA, the CDR3 is TGCGCCAGCAGCTTCCCGGGGTCGCGCACAGATACGCAGTATTTT.

The rearrangement links TRBV7-3 to TRBJ1-1; 7 nucleotides agree with TRBD1. CDR1 SGHTA and CDR2 FQGTGA come from the germline V gene. V trimming: 4 bases; J trimming: 3 bases; junction bases outside the gene matches: 8. This CDR3 comprises 15 residues. CDR3 DNA sequence: TGTGCCAGCAGCTCACAGGGGAGCCAGGACACTGAAGCTTTCTTT. This sequence encodes CASSSQGSQDTEAFF.

This clone was recorded a few times. The chain uses TRBV19 and TRBJ2-5, with 7 bases identical to TRBD2. The CDR3 contains 15 residues. V was clipped by 4 bases and J by 1 base; unmatched bases: 6. The germline V gene encodes CDR1 LNHDA and CDR2 SQIVND (reference sequence). This CDR3 reads CASSTMGGAQETQYF. Written as DNA, the CDR3 is TGTGCCAGTAGTACCATGGGAGGGGCCCAAGAGACCCAGTACTTC.

The chain carries TRBV2 and TRBJ2-7; TRBD2 agrees at 8 bases. Germline trimming cut 3 bases from V and 3 bases from J; bases unmatched to any gene: 7. CDR1 is SNHLY, CDR2 FYNNEI, per germline. The CDR3 consists of 15 residues. The CDR3 sequence: CASSDSGIPNYEQYF. For the CDR3, the DNA is TGTGCCAGCAGTGATAGCGGGATACCAAACTACGAGCAGTACTTC.

The CDR3 is CASSPGQGQETQYF. CDR3 sequence (DNA): TGTGCCAGCAGTCCGGGACAGGGGCAAGAGACCCAGTACTTC. The chain uses TRBV2 and TRBJ2-5; TRBD1 matches 10 bases. The V and J ends lost 5 bases and 2 bases, in that order; junction bases with no gene match: 2. The V gene's germline CDR1 is SNHLY and CDR2 FYNNEI. This CDR3 region has 14 residues.

V is TRBV30 and J is TRBJ1-1; maybe TRBD1 (5 bases). The CDR3 is 13 residues long. Germline V gene lookup returns CDR1 GTSNPN and CDR2 SVGIG (reference sequence). V gave up 0 bases and J gave up 5 bases, with 10 bases separating them. CDR3 sequence: CAWSVPRGTEAFF. The CDR3 nucleotides read TGTGCCTGGAGTGTACCAAGGGGAACTGAAGCTTTCTTT.

This chain uses TRBV6-5 with TRBJ2-5, with 7 bases matching TRBD1. The CDR3 runs to 15 residues. Germline V gene data show CDR1 as MNHEY and CDR2 as SVGAGI. The ends lost 0 bases at V and 5 bases at J; junction bases unmatched: 6. In DNA form, the CDR3 reads TGTGCCAGCAGTTACTCGAGGGGGCTAGGGGAGACCCAGTACTTC. This translates into CASSYSRGLGETQYF.

The chain uses TRBV11-2 and TRBJ1-1, with D unresolved. CDR1 and CDR2 (germline): SGHAT, FQNNGV. This CDR3 region has 12 residues. Trimming removed 6 bases at V and 7 bases at J, with 12 bases between. CDR3 coding DNA: TGTGCCAGCAGTCTGGAGGCAAATGAAGCTTTCTTT. This gives the protein CASSLEANEAFF. The entire variable domain, with the rest obtained from reference TRBV11-2 and TRBJ1-1, is as follows: EAGVAQSPRYKIIEKRQSVAFWCNPISGHATLYWYQQILGQGPKLLIQFQNNGVVDDSQLPKDRFSAERLKGVDSTLKIQPAKLEDSAVYLCASSLEANEAFFGQGTRLTVV.

The chain recombines TRBV5-1 with TRBJ2-6; tentative D call: TRBD1 (5 bases). The CDR3 runs to 15 residues. Germline CDR1 reads SGHRS; CDR2 reads YFSETQ. The germline V and J ends were trimmed by 4 bases and 7 bases, with 15 bases remaining between them. CDR3 sequence (DNA): TGCGCCAGCAGCACGGGTGGGGCAGTAGCCAACGTCCTGACTTTC. Translating gives CASSTGGAVANVLTF.

The chain links TRBV14 to TRBJ2-5; no reliable D call. From germline, CDR1 is SGHDN and CDR2 FVKESK. This CDR3 spans 11 amino acids. V gave up 4 bases and J gave up 4 bases, with 4 bases separating them. CDR3 loop: CASSLGETQYF. The CDR3, as DNA: TGTGCCAGCAGCCTCGGAGAGACCCAGTACTTC.

J is TRBJ2-2 and V is TRBV6-4; perhaps TRBD1 as D (5 bases). The CDR3 contains 13 residues. CDR1 and CDR2 from the germline V gene are MRHNA and SNTAGT. Deletions cut 5 bases from V and 5 bases from J, with 9 bases between. CDR3 residues: CASSRGPTGELFF. In DNA form, the CDR3 reads TGTGCCAGCAGTAGGGGCCCGACCGGGGAGCTGTTTTTT.

The chain recombines TRBV25-1 with TRBJ2-7; D call uncertain. This CDR3 has 14 residues. Germline CDR1 MGHDK, CDR2 SYGVNS. V was cut by 2 bases and J by 0 bases, with 8 bases left in between. The CDR3 DNA is TGTGCCAGCAGTGAACGCGGTAGCTCCTACGAGCAGTACTTC. Protein sequence: CASSERGSSYEQYF.

This clone was recorded once. The chain uses TRBV6-5 and TRBJ1-1; TRBD1 aligns across 7 bases. CDR1 is MNHEY, CDR2 SVGAGI, per germline. CDR3 length: 15 amino acids. V gave up 9 bases and J gave up 0 bases; unmatched junction bases: 10. The CDR3, as DNA: TGTGCCAGTGGGACAGACCTTAACATGAACACTGAAGCTTTCTTT. Encoded protein: CASGTDLNMNTEAFF.

The rearrangement uses TRBV11-1 and TRBJ2-1; possibly TRBD2 for D (7 bases). The V gene's germline CDR1 is SGHAT and CDR2 FQDESV (reference sequence). The ends were cut back, 2 bases at V and 8 bases at J, with 22 bases in the middle. This CDR3 has 17 residues. CDR3 nucleotides: TGTGCCAGCAGCTTAAGATTTTGGGCGGGGGCCGTGGATGAGCAGTTCTTC. It specifies CASSLRFWAGAVDEQFF. The whole variable domain, filled in from reference TRBV11-1 and TRBJ2-1, reads EAEVAQSPRYKITEKSQAVAFWCDPISGHATLYWYRQILGQGPELLVQFQDESVVDDSQLPKDRFSAERLKGVDSTLKIQPAELGDSAMYLCASSLRFWAGAVDEQFFGPGTRLTVL.

The chain joins TRBV6-5 to TRBJ2-7, with D hard to call. Germline V gene lookup returns CDR1 MNHEY and CDR2 SVGAGI. The CDR3 runs to 15 residues. The V gene lost 4 bases and the J gene lost 0 bases, with 13 bases spanning the gap. The CDR3 region has the DNA TGTGCCAGCAGTTTGCTCGGGTTAGGCTCCTACGAGCAGTACTTC. As protein: CASSLLGLGSYEQYF.

The DNA of the CDR3 is TGTGCCATCAGTGAGTCCGGGACTCCATCCGAGCAGTACTTC. Protein sequence: CAISESGTPSEQYF. V is TRBV10-3 and J is TRBJ2-7; possible D gene TRBD2, 6 bases. Germline loops: CDR1 ENHRY, CDR2 SYGVKD. Trimming pared 0 bases from V and 6 bases from J, leaving 12 bases between. CDR3 size: 14 residues.

In this sample, this clone turned up once. The rearrangement joins TRBV29-1 to TRBJ1-1; tentative D call: TRBD1 (5 bases). V was cut by 4 bases and J by 6 bases, with 15 bases left in between. The CDR3 totals 13 residues. From germline, CDR1 is SQVTM and CDR2 ANQGSEA. The CDR3 DNA is TGCAGCGTTGGAGGCAGGGTCACGGCTGAAGCTTTCTTT. Translated: CSVGGRVTAEAFF.

V usage is TRBV29-1 and J usage is TRBJ2-3, with 8 bases matching TRBD2. Trimming cost V 7 bases and J 0 bases; bases outside gene matches: 9. Germline CDR1 SQVTM, CDR2 ANQGSEA. CDR3 length: 15 amino acids. The DNA for the CDR3 is TGCAGCGCCCGAGGAACGGGGGGGAGCACAGATACGCAGTATTTT. Translation gives CSARGTGGSTDTQYF.

The chain recombines TRBV7-2 with TRBJ1-1; D uncertain. The V end was cut by 3 bases, the J end by 4 bases, with 9 bases between. The CDR3 length is 13 residues. Germline values: CDR1 SGHTA, CDR2 FQGNSA. This CDR3 is CASSFSGSTEAFF. CDR3 in DNA: TGTGCCAGCAGCTTCTCCGGGAGCACTGAAGCTTTCTTT.

Only a few counts were recorded for this clone. The rearrangement links TRBV18 to TRBJ1-2, with D perhaps TRBD1 (5 bases). This CDR3 comprises 16 residues. Germline V gives CDR1 KGHSH, CDR2 LQKENI. With 2 bases removed from V and 7 bases from J, the gap between germline ends came to 20 bases. The CDR3 spells CASSPAGGALNGGYTF. CDR3 DNA: TGTGCCAGCTCACCAGCGGGGGGTGCTTTGAACGGTGGCTACACCTTC.

The chain carries TRBV4-3 and TRBJ2-1, with 11 bases fitting TRBD2. This CDR3 contains 22 residues. Trimming cost V 1 base and J 7 bases; bases outside gene matches: 24. CDR1 is LGHNA and CDR2 is YSLEER in the germline V gene. CDR3: CASSQGVLGLAGGLRSENEQFF. CDR3 nucleotide sequence: TGCGCCAGCAGCCAAGGTGTTTTGGGGCTAGCGGGGGGTCTCAGAAGTGAGAATGAGCAGTTCTTC.